This is a list of T cell receptor beta chains from one sample in a study of CD8+ T cells in alopecia areata. Sequencing was performed with immunoSEQ multiplex PCR; in TCRdb, only in-frame clones are kept and a portion is missing. The profile shows 150,000 to 200,000 clones, about 60% of them singletons. Sequenced material: CD4+ T cells sorted from blood, taken at week 0. The receptors here all came from a human donor with alopecia areata. Both conserved end residues are part of each CDR3. D genes are given only for firm matches. Only some rows state a clone size, as once, few, many or a class for expanded clones.

DNA: TGTGCCAGCAGCTTGGAATTCGGCGAAAAACTGTTTTTT
CDR3: CASSLEFGEKLFF
size: many
V: TRBV5-4
J: TRBJ1-4
D: NA

DNA: TGTGCCACCTCCCGGGACAGTTCCTATGGCTACACCTTC
CDR3: CATSRDSSYGYTF
size: few
V: TRBV2
J: TRBJ1-2
D: TRBD1

DNA: TGCAGCGCCAGCGGGACAGGGCTCCCCGAGCAGTACTTC
CDR3: CSASGTGLPEQYF
size: NA
V: TRBV29-1
J: TRBJ2-7
D: TRBD1

DNA: TGTGCCAGCAGTGATTCCGAGCAGTACTTC
CDR3: CASSDSEQYF
size: few
V: TRBV2
J: TRBJ2-7
D: NA

DNA: TGTGCCAGCAGCGGGGGGCAGTCTAATGAAAAACTGTTTTTT
CDR3: CASSGGQSNEKLFF
size: NA
V: TRBV9
J: TRBJ1-4
D: NA

DNA: TGTGCCAGCAGCTTAGACTCGCCAGGGGACTACGAGCAGTACTTC
CDR3: CASSLDSPGDYEQYF
size: NA
V: TRBV11-2
J: TRBJ2-7
D: NA

DNA: TGTGCCAGCAGCTCTAGACAGGGTCTATCTGAAGCTTTCTTT
CDR3: CASSSRQGLSEAFF
size: few
V: TRBV7-2
J: TRBJ1-1
D: TRBD1

DNA: TGTGCCAGCGGCGCGTTGGGGACAGCGGTTAATTCACCCCTCCACTTT
CDR3: CASGALGTAVNSPLHF
size: once
V: TRBV5-6
J: TRBJ1-6
D: TRBD1

DNA: TGCAGCGTGGCCGGGACAGGGGGTTACGAGCAGTACTTC
CDR3: CSVAGTGGYEQYF
size: NA
V: TRBV29-1
J: TRBJ2-7
D: TRBD1

DNA: TGTGCCAGCAGCTTAGATCAGGGTGGTTCACCCCTCCACTTT
CDR3: CASSLDQGGSPLHF
size: NA
V: TRBV7-9
J: TRBJ1-6
D: NA

DNA: TGTGCCAGCAGAAGCTCTAGCGGGGGCTTCGATACGCAGTATTTT
CDR3: CASRSSSGGFDTQYF
size: few
V: TRBV6-1
J: TRBJ2-3
D: TRBD2

DNA: TGTGCCAGCAGACCCAGGCGGCAGAACACTGAAGCTTTCTTT
CDR3: CASRPRRQNTEAFF
size: few
V: TRBV2
J: TRBJ1-1
D: NA

DNA: TGCAGCGCAAGGGACCCGGGGGAGACCCAGTACTTC
CDR3: CSARDPGETQYF
size: NA
V: TRBV29-1
J: TRBJ2-5
D: NA

DNA: TGTGCCAGCAGCTTCTCCAACACTGAAGCTTTCTTT
CDR3: CASSFSNTEAFF
size: NA
V: TRBV7-9
J: TRBJ1-1
D: NA

DNA: TGCAGCGTAAGACAGGGATCAGAGACCCAGTACTTC
CDR3: CSVRQGSETQYF
size: few
V: TRBV29-1
J: TRBJ2-5
D: TRBD1

DNA: TGTGCCAGCAGCGCAGGTGTGATAGCGGGGGCAGAGACCCAGTACTTC
CDR3: CASSAGVIAGAETQYF
size: NA
V: TRBV9
J: TRBJ2-5
D: TRBD2

DNA: TGTGCCAGCAGACCGGGACGGCCTAATTCACCCCTCCACTTT
CDR3: CASRPGRPNSPLHF
size: NA
V: TRBV6-5
J: TRBJ1-6
D: NA

DNA: TGCGCCAGCAGCTTCGGACAGGGGGGCAACGAGCAGTACTTC
CDR3: CASSFGQGGNEQYF
size: few
V: TRBV5-1
J: TRBJ2-7
D: TRBD1

DNA: TGTGCCAGCAGCCAAGATGGTGGGACAGGCTACGAGCAGTACTTC
CDR3: CASSQDGGTGYEQYF
size: NA
V: TRBV4-2
J: TRBJ2-7
D: TRBD1

DNA: TGCGCCAGCAGCCTGGAGACTAGCGGGGGGAGCATTCAGTACTTC
CDR3: CASSLETSGGSIQYF
size: NA
V: TRBV5-1
J: TRBJ2-4
D: TRBD2

DNA: TGTGCCAGCAGCCTAGGGAGGGCCTATGGCTACACCTTC
CDR3: CASSLGRAYGYTF
size: NA
V: TRBV27
J: TRBJ1-2
D: NA

DNA: TGCAGCGTTGCCGGACAGTACCAAGAGACCCAGTACTTC
CDR3: CSVAGQYQETQYF
size: NA
V: TRBV29-1
J: TRBJ2-5
D: NA

DNA: TGCAGCGTTGAGTGGCCCGGGACAGAGCAAGAGACCCAGTACTTC
CDR3: CSVEWPGTEQETQYF
size: few
V: TRBV29-1
J: TRBJ2-5
D: TRBD1

DNA: TGTGCCAGCAGCGAGGGGACAGTCTCCTACAATGAGCAGTTCTTC
CDR3: CASSEGTVSYNEQFF
size: once
V: TRBV9
J: TRBJ2-1
D: TRBD1

DNA: TGCAGCGGGCGACAGGGGGCGGGTGGCTACACCTTC
CDR3: CSGRQGAGGYTF
size: NA
V: TRBV29-1
J: TRBJ1-2
D: TRBD1

DNA: TGTGCCATCAGTGACGGGTGGATCCAGTACTTC
CDR3: CAISDGWIQYF
size: many
V: TRBV10-3
J: TRBJ2-5
D: NA

DNA: TGTGCCAGCAGCTTAGCCCTACTTACTTTCTTT
CDR3: CASSLALLTFF
size: NA
V: TRBV11-2
J: TRBJ1-1
D: NA

DNA: TGCAGCGTTGTAGGGAGGGGGCGCGGGTACATTCAGTACTTC
CDR3: CSVVGRGRGYIQYF
size: NA
V: TRBV29-1
J: TRBJ2-4
D: NA

DNA: TGTGCCTGGAGTGTACGCCCCTATGGCTACACCTTC
CDR3: CAWSVRPYGYTF
size: NA
V: TRBV30
J: TRBJ1-2
D: NA

DNA: TGCAGCGTTGTCGCCGGGGGAATTGGAGAGACCCAGTACTTC
CDR3: CSVVAGGIGETQYF
size: few
V: TRBV29-1
J: TRBJ2-5
D: NA